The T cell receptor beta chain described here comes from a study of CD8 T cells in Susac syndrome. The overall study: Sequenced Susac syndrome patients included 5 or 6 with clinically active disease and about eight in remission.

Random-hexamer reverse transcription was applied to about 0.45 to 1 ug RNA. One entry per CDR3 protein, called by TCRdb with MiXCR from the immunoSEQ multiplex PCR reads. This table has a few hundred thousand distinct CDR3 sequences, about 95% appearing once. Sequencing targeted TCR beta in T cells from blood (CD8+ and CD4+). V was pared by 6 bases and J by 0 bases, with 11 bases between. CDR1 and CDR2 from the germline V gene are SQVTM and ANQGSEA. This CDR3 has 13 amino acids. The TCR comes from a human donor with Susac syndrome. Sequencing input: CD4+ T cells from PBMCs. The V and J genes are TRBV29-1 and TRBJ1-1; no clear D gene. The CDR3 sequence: CSVTGFLNTEAFF. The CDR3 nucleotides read TGCAGCGTGACCGGATTCCTGAACACTGAAGCTTTCTTT.